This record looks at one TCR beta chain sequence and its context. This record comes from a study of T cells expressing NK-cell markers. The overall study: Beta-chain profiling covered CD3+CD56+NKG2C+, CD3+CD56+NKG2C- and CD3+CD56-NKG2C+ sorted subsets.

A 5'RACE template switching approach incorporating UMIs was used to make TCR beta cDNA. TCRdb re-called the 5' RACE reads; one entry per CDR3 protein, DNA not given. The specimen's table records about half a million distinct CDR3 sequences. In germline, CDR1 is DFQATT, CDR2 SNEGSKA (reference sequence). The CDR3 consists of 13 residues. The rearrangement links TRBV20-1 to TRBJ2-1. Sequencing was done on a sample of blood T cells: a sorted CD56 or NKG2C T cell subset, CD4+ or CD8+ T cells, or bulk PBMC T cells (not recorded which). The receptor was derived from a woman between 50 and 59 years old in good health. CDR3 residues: CSARWYPDNEQFF.